Shown below are 21 T cell receptor beta chains from a single sample sequenced in a study of identical twins. TCRdb redid the calling of the 5' RACE reads with MiXCR, one entry per CDR3 protein. Of around 250,000 distinct CDR3 sequences listed, roughly 12% are singletons. These records were also assigned to another study, of yellow fever vaccine responses in identical twins.

The sample consisted of memory (CD45RO+) T cells sorted from blood. These receptors were collected from a woman between 18 and 29 years old in good health.

This clonotype was recorded many times. This sequence joins TRBV4-3 and TRBJ2-1; TRBD2 agrees at 10 bases. With 1 base clipped from V and 6 bases from J, the junction kept 9 bases outside the gene matches. Per germline, CDR1 LGHNA and CDR2 YSLEER. The CDR3 runs 17 residues. CDR3 protein: CASSQGLIAGGFNEQFF. The CDR3 DNA is TGCGCCAGCAGCCAAGGGCTCATAGCGGGAGGCTTCAATGAGCAGTTCTTC.

The rearrangement uses TRBV20-1 and TRBJ1-2; D gene unclear. The germline CDR1 and CDR2 sequences are DFQATT and SNEGSKA (reference sequence). Trimming pared 6 bases from V and 3 bases from J, leaving 14 bases between. The CDR3 consists of 13 residues. The CDR3 sequence is CSANGIDDYGYTF. The CDR3 DNA follows: TGCAGTGCGAACGGGATAGATGACTATGGCTACACCTTC.

This clonotype has only a few counts. The J gene is TRBJ2-7, the V gene TRBV4-3; tentative D call: TRBD2 (5 bases). CDR1 LGHNA and CDR2 YSLEER come from the germline V gene. Trimming pared 0 bases from V and 1 base from J, leaving 10 bases between. This CDR3 spans 15 amino acids. CDR3 coding DNA: TGCGCCAGCAGCCAAGAACCCGCGGGTTCCTACGAGCAGTACTTC. Protein sequence: CASSQEPAGSYEQYF.

The chain couples TRBV2 to TRBJ2-7; 10 bases match TRBD1. The CDR3 contains 14 residues. Germline CDR1 SNHLY, CDR2 FYNNEI. Trimming removed 6 bases from V and 5 bases from J; junction bases left unmatched: 7. CDR3 nucleotides: TGTGCCAGCAGATCCGGGACAGGGGTCCACGAGCAGTACTTC. This codes for CASRSGTGVHEQYF.

This clonotype occurred a few times. The CDR3 coding sequence is TGTGCCAGCAGTTTTAGGGGGCCAGGGCAATCCGGGGAGCTGTTTTTT. Translation gives CASSFRGPGQSGELFF. This rearrangement joins TRBV27 to TRBJ2-2; 7 bases are shared with TRBD1. The germline gives CDR1 MNHEY, CDR2 SMNVEV (reference sequence). There are 16 residues in the CDR3. V lost 3 bases, J lost 6 bases, and 10 bases stayed unmatched.

V is TRBV20-1 and J is TRBJ2-7, with 11 bases that match TRBD2. The CDR3 totals 15 residues. The germline V gene has CDR1 DFQATT and CDR2 SNEGSKA (reference sequence). The V gene end was trimmed by 5 bases and the J gene end by 0 bases; junction bases not matched to a gene: 6. The CDR3 sequence: CSADLAGGRSYEQYF. The CDR3 DNA sequence: TGCAGTGCTGACCTAGCGGGAGGCCGCTCCTACGAGCAGTACTTC.

This clonotype was picked up a small number of times. The chain recombines TRBV7-2 with TRBJ2-5; TRBD2 aligns across 13 bases. Germline V CDR1 and CDR2: SGHTA, FQGNSA. Trimming cost V 1 base and J 5 bases; bases outside gene matches: 7. This CDR3 spans 17 amino acids. The CDR3 region has the DNA TGTGCCAGCAGCTTAGTGAGACTAGCGGGAGGTGGGGAGACCCAGTACTTC. Its protein product is CASSLVRLAGGGETQYF.

This clonotype was detected a few times. V is TRBV2 and J is TRBJ2-2; a weak D match, TRBD1 (5 bases). Trimming pared 10 bases from V and 5 bases from J, leaving 17 bases between. CDR1 and CDR2 from the germline V gene are SNHLY and FYNNEI. The CDR3 has 14 amino acids. CDR3 nucleotides: TGTGCCACCAGACAGTTAGTTTCTACCGGGGAGCTGTTTTTT. It specifies CATRQLVSTGELFF.

This clonotype was counted between two and nine times. This sequence joins TRBV4-3 and TRBJ2-7; 7 bases match TRBD1. CDR1 LGHNA and CDR2 YSLEER come from the germline V gene. Trimming cost V 4 bases and J 6 bases; bases outside gene matches: 9. This CDR3 region has 14 residues. The CDR3 nucleotides read TGCGCCAGCAGCCCAGGGACAGCCCTCGGCGAGCAGTACTTC. Translating it yields CASSPGTALGEQYF.

The table lists this clonotype with a few counts. V is TRBV24-1 and J is TRBJ1-5; no definite D call. This CDR3 comprises 12 residues. Germline-derived CDR1 and CDR2 are KGHDR and SFDVKD. With 6 bases removed from V and 2 bases from J, the gap between germline ends came to 4 bases. The CDR3 region has the DNA TGTGCCACCAGTTGGGGCAATCAGCCCCAGCATTTT. This codes for CATSWGNQPQHF.

The chain carries TRBV9 and TRBJ1-1; the D gene is possibly TRBD1 (6 bases). The CDR3 is 15 residues long. Germline V gene lookup returns CDR1 SGDLS and CDR2 YYNGEE. V was shortened by 4 bases and J by 4 bases, with 17 bases between the two germline ends. The CDR3 loop reads CASSPTGPSGTEAFF. Written as DNA, the CDR3 is TGTGCCAGCAGCCCGACAGGCCCCTCGGGCACTGAAGCTTTCTTT.

Note on this clonotype: Just one base apart from a much larger clone, this may be a read error. The chain combines TRBV6-2 or TRBV6-3 with TRBJ2-2; the D is unclear. CDR1 and CDR2 from the germline V gene are MNHEY and SVGEGT. This CDR3 contains 14 residues. The ends were cut back, 2 bases at V and 3 bases at J, with 7 bases in the middle. As DNA, the CDR3 is TGTGCCAGCAGTTACGCGATCGACACCGGGGAGCTGTTTTTT. This codes for CASSYAIDTGELFF.

The chain has TRBV6-2 or TRBV6-3 and TRBJ2-5; the D call may be TRBD1 or TRBD2 (5 bases each). Germline assignment: CDR1 MNHEY and CDR2 SVGEGT. The CDR3 has 16 amino acids. V was cut by 8 bases and J by 2 bases, with 21 bases left in between. Here the CDR3 reads CASDLLPGRTQETQYF. For the CDR3, the DNA is TGTGCCAGCGACTTACTGCCGGGGCGGACACAAGAGACCCAGTACTTC.

This rearrangement joins TRBV25-1 to TRBJ1-6; no definite D call. CDR1 and CDR2 from the germline V gene are MGHDK and SYGVNS. This CDR3 is built from 16 residues. V was trimmed by 3 bases and J by 7 bases, leaving 16 bases between them. CDR3 nucleotide sequence: TGTGCCAGCAGTGATGAGTTGTTGGGCGGGAATTCACCCCTCCACTTT. This encodes CASSDELLGGNSPLHF.

This clonotype was detected a few times. This rearrangement joins TRBV27 to TRBJ2-7, with 7 bases matching TRBD1. Germline V gene lookup returns CDR1 MNHEY and CDR2 SMNVEV (reference sequence). The V gene end was trimmed by 6 bases and the J gene end by 3 bases; junction bases not matched to a gene: 11. This CDR3 region has 15 residues. The CDR3 sequence is CASSPTWAGGYEQYF. Written as DNA, the CDR3 is TGTGCCAGCAGCCCCACCTGGGCAGGGGGCTACGAGCAGTACTTC.

This clonotype has just a few counts. The chain uses TRBV4-2 and TRBJ2-1, with TRBD1 as a possible D gene (7 bases). This CDR3 is built from 16 residues. Germline values: CDR1 LGHNA, CDR2 YNFKEQ. V dropped 3 bases and J dropped 2 bases, with 14 bases sitting between them. Here the CDR3 DNA reads TGTGCCAGCAGCCAGACCAGGGGGGACACCTACAATGAGCAGTTCTTC. Translating gives CASSQTRGDTYNEQFF.

There are many counts of this clonotype. The CDR3 here is CASSGRGLLNTGELFF. The CDR3 coding sequence is TGTGCCAGCAGCGGCCGGGGCCTACTAAACACCGGGGAGCTGTTTTTT. This chain connects TRBV7-9 to TRBJ2-2; D might be TRBD1 or TRBD2, each matching 5 bases. Between the trimmed V and J ends, which lost 5 bases and 2 bases, there was a span of 15 bases. Germline V gene data show CDR1 as SEHNR and CDR2 as FQNEAQ (reference sequence). This CDR3 is built from 16 residues.

This clonotype was seen a handful of times. The genes are TRBV6-1 and TRBJ2-1; tentatively, D is TRBD2 (6 bases). Germline lookup yields CDR1 MNHNS and CDR2 SASEGT. The ends were cut back, 6 bases at V and 5 bases at J, with 14 bases in the middle. There are 14 residues in the CDR3. The DNA of the CDR3 is TGTGCCAGCAGGCGACTAGGGGTCAACAATGAGCAGTTCTTC. Translation gives CASRRLGVNNEQFF.

The V gene is TRBV7-2, the J gene TRBJ2-3; possibly TRBD2 for D (6 bases). V gave up 2 bases and J gave up 0 bases, with 15 bases separating them. The CDR3 runs to 17 residues. Germline lookup yields CDR1 SGHTA and CDR2 FQGNSA. The CDR3: CASSLILGGVSTDTQYF. In DNA form, the CDR3 reads TGTGCCAGCAGCTTAATTCTTGGCGGGGTTAGCACAGATACGCAGTATTTT.

This clonotype was detected only a few times. The chain uses TRBV14 and TRBJ2-3, with D unclear. The germline V gene has CDR1 SGHDN and CDR2 FVKESK. This CDR3 region has 12 residues. The germline V and J ends were trimmed by 2 bases and 5 bases, with 5 bases remaining between them. CDR3 bases: TGTGCCAGCAGCCAAAGAAAAGATACGCAGTATTTT. Protein product: CASSQRKDTQYF.

The CDR3 DNA sequence: TGTGCCAGCAGCCCGGGCCGTTTAGGTTGGGATCAGCCCCAGCATTTT. It translates to CASSPGRLGWDQPQHF. The rearrangement links TRBV5-8 to TRBJ1-5, with no clear D. The CDR3 is made up of 16 amino acids. Germline CDR1 reads SGHTS; CDR2 reads YDEGEE. V lost 4 bases, J lost 5 bases, and 19 bases lay in between.